This is a list of T cell receptor beta chains from one sample in a study of cytomegalovirus exposure and HLA in healthy donors. The table came from immunoSEQ multiplex PCR; TCRdb's copy has only in-frame clones and leaves some out. The sample consists of about 190,000 clones, approximately 80% of them appearing once. The sample consisted of PBMCs. All receptors derive from a woman aged 45-59 years in good health and CMV-seropositive. The CDR3 runs from the conserved cysteine through the conserved F or W. Each record gives: CDR3 protein, V gene, J gene.

CDR3: CASSQGGGAGETQYF
V: TRBV4-3
J: TRBJ2-5

CDR3: CASSWDRTYEQYF
V: TRBV5-1
J: TRBJ2-7

CDR3: CASSEGVGGANYGYTF
V: TRBV6-1
J: TRBJ1-2

CDR3: CASSLAPVSNQPQHF
V: TRBV5-6
J: TRBJ1-5

CDR3: CAWSIRDRTYNEQFF
V: TRBV30
J: TRBJ2-1

CDR3: CASSPRPLGQAGETQYF
V: TRBV5-1
J: TRBJ2-5

CDR3: CASSPPWGLATDTQYF
V: TRBV27
J: TRBJ2-3

CDR3: CASSFPRGGGNTEAFF
V: TRBV5-4
J: TRBJ1-1

CDR3: CASSFRSGGANEKLFF
V: TRBV18
J: TRBJ1-4

CDR3: CASSFGRYKNIQYF
V: TRBV27
J: TRBJ2-4

CDR3: CASSEGAGESSYEQYF
V: TRBV6-1
J: TRBJ2-7

CDR3: CASRSTVPYGYTF
V: TRBV4-2
J: TRBJ1-2

CDR3: CASSVLRGLTYEQYF
V: TRBV7-9
J: TRBJ2-7

CDR3: CASSYSSGANVLTF
V: TRBV6-7
J: TRBJ2-6

CDR3: CASSGEGVTGNSPLHF
V: TRBV6-1
J: TRBJ1-6

CDR3: CATSSGQLSRTNEKLFF
V: TRBV15
J: TRBJ1-4

CDR3: CASSPLLQGAGADTQYF
V: TRBV2
J: TRBJ2-3

CDR3: CASSRAGGSEAFF
V: TRBV19
J: TRBJ1-1

CDR3: CASSYDDLANSPLHF
V: TRBV6-5
J: TRBJ1-6

CDR3: CASSPNRVKQPQHF
V: TRBV6-5
J: TRBJ1-5

CDR3: CASRHRGISYEQYF
V: TRBV21-1
J: TRBJ2-7

CDR3: CASGRGQANYGYTF
V: TRBV19
J: TRBJ1-2

CDR3: CASRPGTGAPYEQYF
V: TRBV19
J: TRBJ2-7

CDR3: CSVDRTQYF
V: TRBV29-1
J: TRBJ2-3

CDR3: CASSNEWDPGGLNQPQHF
V: TRBV21-1
J: TRBJ1-5

CDR3: CASSSLLTGKAFF
V: TRBV7-2
J: TRBJ1-1

CDR3: CASSTTDRFESNQPQHF
V: TRBV21-1
J: TRBJ1-5

CDR3: CASSPAGPNTDTQYF
V: TRBV7-8
J: TRBJ2-3

CDR3: CASSPGGNQPQHF
V: TRBV2
J: TRBJ1-5

CDR3: CASSLTVSYGYTF
V: TRBV5-1
J: TRBJ1-2

CDR3: CATSSRLRETQYF
V: TRBV15
J: TRBJ2-5

CDR3: CASSFPGESYGYTF
V: TRBV7-9
J: TRBJ1-2

CDR3: CASSETRDTEAFF
V: TRBV6-1
J: TRBJ1-1

CDR3: CAWNPGGNTQYF
V: TRBV30
J: TRBJ2-3

CDR3: CASSLKGAGELFF
V: TRBV5-5
J: TRBJ2-2

CDR3: CASSSRQGQGHQHF
V: TRBV19
J: TRBJ1-5

CDR3: CASSGGSSPLHF
V: TRBV5-1
J: TRBJ1-6

CDR3: CASSLVASGGQETQYF
V: TRBV5-1
J: TRBJ2-5

CDR3: CASSEYQRSTDTQYF
V: TRBV2
J: TRBJ2-3

CDR3: CASSRNRYYGYTF
V: TRBV27
J: TRBJ1-2

CDR3: CASRIEQGGATEAFF
V: TRBV5-8
J: TRBJ1-1

CDR3: CASSLKGAEAFF
V: TRBV28
J: TRBJ1-1

CDR3: CASSLGLRQEAFF
V: TRBV7-2
J: TRBJ1-1

CDR3: CASSSNYGYTF
V: TRBV6-6
J: TRBJ1-2

CDR3: CASSLNRGGYEMNTEAFF
V: TRBV5-1
J: TRBJ1-1

CDR3: CASSKRGYEQYF
V: TRBV5-4
J: TRBJ2-7

CDR3: CASSIALGVERGGYTF
V: TRBV19
J: TRBJ1-2

CDR3: CASSDRPTHYEQYF
V: TRBV6-1
J: TRBJ2-7

CDR3: CASSLDPGDGEQYF
V: TRBV5-1
J: -